The clone carrying this TCR beta chain came up a few times. Its antigen is as yet unknown. Other DNA sequences within the sample encode an identical CDR3. Primers included in the PCR were 60 Vbeta and 13 Jbeta primers. Original processing notes: Per a later analysis, the number of unique TCR beta chains was approximately 80 million, of which 10 million to 11 million were shared. Assay used: immunoSEQ multiplex PCR; TCRdb lists only in-frame clones, some missing. The V and J calls and the clone size are those of that table, but D and trimming were determined from the DNA. Among around 190,000 clones listed, around a tenth were seen once. Germline CDR1 is GTSNPN and CDR2 is SVGIG (reference sequence). The J segment lost 0 bases and the V segment lost 7 bases, leaving 5 bases of the junction unmatched. This CDR3 contains 16 residues. The data are from a study of cytomegalovirus exposure and HLA in healthy donors. Study-level findings and limits: TCR sequences were mostly rare, though some public TCRs occurred in many donors.

The sequenced material came from PBMCs. The receptor's source is a woman aged 25 to 39 in good health and CMV-seropositive. The chain is built from TRBV30 and TRBJ2-6; 11 positions agree with TRBD1. The CDR3 coding sequence is TGTGCCTCTCGGACAGGGGGCTCCTCTGGGGCCAACGTCCTGACTTTC. It specifies CASRTGGSSGANVLTF. The complete variable domain, with remaining parts taken from reference TRBV30 and TRBJ2-6, reads SQTIHQWPATLVQPVGSPLSLECTVEGTSNPNLYWYRQAAGRGLQLLFYSVGIGQISSEVPQNLSASRPQDRQFILSSKKLLLSDSGFYLCASRTGGSSGANVLTFGAGSRLTVL.